This T cell receptor beta chain derives from a study of spatial heterogeneity in lung cancer. Individual TCR cDNA molecules each bore their own unique molecular identifier. Each CDR3 protein is one row after TCRdb ran MiXCR on the 5' RACE reads. The profile covers approximately 81,000 distinct CDR3 sequences, with around 12% appearing a single time and roughly 4.2% taken by the ten largest. Study observations and caveats: There were more appearances of ubiquitous expanded tumor TCRs in blood at resection than at follow-up.

Time point defined: sample taken at primary tumor resection. Unsorted samples of tumor, nontumor lung or frozen PBMC had their whole RNA sequenced. As for this clonotype: Its specificity is unknown.

Per the germline V gene, CDR1 is SQVTM and CDR2 is ANQGSEA. Unmatched junction bases numbered 6, after V lost 2 bases and J lost 4 bases. The CDR3 totals 14 residues. The sequence was collected from a male donor with early-stage non-small cell lung cancer. The V gene is TRBV29-1, the J gene TRBJ2-3; 7 nucleotides line up with TRBD1. Source: PBMCs, taken at surgery. CDR3 residues: CSVEITGAPDTQYF. CDR3 in DNA: TGCAGCGTTGAAATTACAGGGGCCCCAGATACGCAGTATTTT.